The rows below give T cell receptor beta chains drawn from one sample of a study of blood T cell repertoires in COVID-19. Assay: immunoSEQ multiplex PCR; the TCRdb copy retains only in-frame clones and omits some. The sample holds 90,000 or so clones, around 80% seen once. The sample was peripheral blood. The receptors here all came from a man between 60 and 75 years old with acute or convalescent COVID-19. CDR3s leave out the opening cysteine and the closing phenylalanine or tryptophan. Fields, in order: J gene, V gene, CDR3 protein.

TRBJ2-1 TRBV7-2 ASSLDRSTRRLYNEQF
TRBJ1-2 TRBV5-5 ASSFGQGYGYT
TRBJ2-6 TRBV2 ASSIQGPFSGANVLT
TRBJ2-3 TRBV18 ASSPVVGATADTQY
TRBJ2-3 TRBV7-2 ASSLAVSRQAAQY
TRBJ2-2 TRBV7-2 ASSLRGTGELF
TRBJ1-4 TRBV19 ASSSREIEKLF
TRBJ2-7 TRBV28 ASIPPSRRGAGIYEQY
TRBJ1-1 TRBV5-1 ASSTKRSGEVNTEAF
TRBJ1-2 TRBV2 ASSERQGGYGYT
TRBJ2-5 TRBV28 ASSPPRLAVKTQY
TRBJ1-1 TRBV5-1 ASRVPRAPEAF
TRBJ1-2 TRBV19 ASSIAAARGYT
TRBJ1-6 TRBV6-2/TRBV6-3 ASSSGLGVSNSPLH
TRBJ2-3 TRBV24-1 ATSDFSDTQY
TRBJ1-4 TRBV27 ASSFPGGGKLF
TRBJ1-2 TRBV28 ASNPGTETYGYT
TRBJ2-3 TRBV6-4 ASSESSGGGDTQY
TRBJ2-7 TRBV6-1 ASSEVAGGGASEQY
TRBJ1-2 TRBV6-6 ASSYSWQDYGYT
TRBJ2-2 TRBV30 AWSAETGELF
TRBJ1-3 TRBV6-5 ASSAGGASGNTIY
TRBJ1-2 TRBV7-2 ASSFKGGYGYT
TRBJ1-5 TRBV28 ASRAGRGGGNQPQH
TRBJ1-1 TRBV2 ASRADTRNTEAF
TRBJ1-1 TRBV4-1 ASSPGTVNTEAF
TRBJ1-5 TRBV5-1 ASSLSGGNQPQH
TRBJ1-6 TRBV5-1 ASSVSTGYNSPLH
TRBJ1-1 TRBV6-6 ASSYSRDTEAF
TRBJ1-1 TRBV27 ASSLGGRTEAF
TRBJ2-6 TRBV15 ATSEGGGAGANVLT
TRBJ1-1 TRBV12-3/TRBV12-4 ASSFRRRTEAF
TRBJ1-1 TRBV6-2/TRBV6-3 ASSKGQGNTEAF
TRBJ1-4 TRBV7-8 ASSLNGGTNEKLF
TRBJ1-3 TRBV28 ASSSGGQRGNTIY
TRBJ1-1 TRBV6-5 ASRGQGRGITEAF
TRBJ1-6 TRBV5-1 ASSYQSAGYNSPLH
TRBJ2-7 TRBV10-3 AISPNRVGYEQY
TRBJ2-1 TRBV7-2 ASSLGGASPSYNEQF
TRBJ2-3 TRBV7-2 ASSSSGGAVGDTQY
TRBJ1-2 TRBV19 ASTTDNNYGYT
TRBJ2-3 TRBV1 TSSQDRWGEWVDTQY
TRBJ2-1 TRBV3-1/TRBV3-2 ASSQGTGGNEQF
TRBJ2-2 TRBV7-9 ASSLATTNTGELF
TRBJ1-3 TRBV28 ASSLRQGGNTIY
TRBJ2-7 TRBV9 ASSPQPGQSYEQY
TRBJ1-2 TRBV19 ASSIDLQTGSGYGYT
TRBJ1-4 TRBV5-5 ASSLGQAEAATNEKLF